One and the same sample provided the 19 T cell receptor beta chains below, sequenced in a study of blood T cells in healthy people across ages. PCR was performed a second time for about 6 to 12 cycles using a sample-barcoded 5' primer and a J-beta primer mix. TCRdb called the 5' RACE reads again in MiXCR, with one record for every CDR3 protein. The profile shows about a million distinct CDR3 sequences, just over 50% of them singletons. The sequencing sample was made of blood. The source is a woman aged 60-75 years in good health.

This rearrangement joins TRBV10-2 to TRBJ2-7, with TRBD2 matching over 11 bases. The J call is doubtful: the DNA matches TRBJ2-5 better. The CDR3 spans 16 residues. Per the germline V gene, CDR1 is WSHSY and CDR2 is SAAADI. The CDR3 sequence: CASSEWASGRRETQYF. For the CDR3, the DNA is TGCGCCAGCAGTGAGTGGGCTAGCGGGAGGAGAGAGACCCAGTACTTC.

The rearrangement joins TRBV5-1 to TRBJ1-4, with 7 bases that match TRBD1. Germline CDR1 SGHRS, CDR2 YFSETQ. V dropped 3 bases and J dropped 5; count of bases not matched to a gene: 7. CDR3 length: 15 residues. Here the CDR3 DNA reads TGCGCCAGCAGCTATAGGGACAGCCAAAATGAAAAACTGTTTTTT. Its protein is CASSYRDSQNEKLFF.

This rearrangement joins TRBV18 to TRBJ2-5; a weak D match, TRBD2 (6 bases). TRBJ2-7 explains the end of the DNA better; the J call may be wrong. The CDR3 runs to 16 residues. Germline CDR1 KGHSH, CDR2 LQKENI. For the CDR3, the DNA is TGTGCCAGCTCACCAGGGTCACACCAAGCGGGTCACGAGCAGTACTTC. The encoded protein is CASSPGSHQAGHEQYF.

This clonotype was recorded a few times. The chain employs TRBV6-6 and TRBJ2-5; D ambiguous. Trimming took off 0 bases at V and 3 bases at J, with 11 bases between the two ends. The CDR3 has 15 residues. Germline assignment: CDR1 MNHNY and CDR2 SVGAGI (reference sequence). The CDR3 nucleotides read TGTGCCAGCAGTTACTCTAGGGCAGGAAAAGAGACCCAGTACTTC. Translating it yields CASSYSRAGKETQYF.

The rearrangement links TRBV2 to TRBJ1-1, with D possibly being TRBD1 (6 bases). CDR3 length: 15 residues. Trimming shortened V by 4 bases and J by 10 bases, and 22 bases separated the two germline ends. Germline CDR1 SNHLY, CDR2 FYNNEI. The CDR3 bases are TGTGCCAGCAGTGGGAGGGCAGGGGCGTTTCTTGGAGCTTTCTTT. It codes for CASSGRAGAFLGAFF.

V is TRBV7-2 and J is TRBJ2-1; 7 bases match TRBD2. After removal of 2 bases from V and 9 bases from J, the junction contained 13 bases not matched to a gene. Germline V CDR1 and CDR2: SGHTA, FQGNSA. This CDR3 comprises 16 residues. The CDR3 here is CASSLRTGLGKLEQFF. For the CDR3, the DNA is TGTGCCAGCAGCTTAAGAACCGGACTAGGTAAGCTTGAGCAGTTCTTC. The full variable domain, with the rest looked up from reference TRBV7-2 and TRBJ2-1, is GAGVSQSPSNKVTEKGKDVELRCDPISGHTALYWYRQSLGQGLEFLIYFQGNSAPDKSGLPSDRFSAERTGGSVSTLTIQRTQQEDSAVYLCASSLRTGLGKLEQFFGPGTRLTVL.

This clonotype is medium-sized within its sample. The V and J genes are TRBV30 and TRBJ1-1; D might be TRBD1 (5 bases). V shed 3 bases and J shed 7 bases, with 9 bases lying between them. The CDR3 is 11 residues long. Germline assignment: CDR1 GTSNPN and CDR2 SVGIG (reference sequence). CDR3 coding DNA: TGTGCCTGGAGAGACGGGGGTGAAGCTTTCTTT. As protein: CAWRDGGEAFF.

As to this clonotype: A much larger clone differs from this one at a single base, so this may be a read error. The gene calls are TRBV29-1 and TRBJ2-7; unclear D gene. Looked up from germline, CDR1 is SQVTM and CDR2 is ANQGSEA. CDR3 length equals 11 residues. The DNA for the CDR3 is TGCAGCGGTGAAAAGGCGTACGAGCAGTACTTC. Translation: CSGEKAYEQYF.

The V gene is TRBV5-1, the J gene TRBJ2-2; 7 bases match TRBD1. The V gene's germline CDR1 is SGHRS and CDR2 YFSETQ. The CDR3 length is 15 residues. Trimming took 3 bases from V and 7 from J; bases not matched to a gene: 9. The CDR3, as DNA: TGCGCCAGCAGCTGGAGACAGGGCCTTAGCGGGGAGCTGTTTTTT. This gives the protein CASSWRQGLSGELFF.

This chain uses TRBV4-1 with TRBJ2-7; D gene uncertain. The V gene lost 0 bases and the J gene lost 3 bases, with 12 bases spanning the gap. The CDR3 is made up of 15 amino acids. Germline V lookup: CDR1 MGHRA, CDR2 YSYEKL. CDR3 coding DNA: TGCGCCAGCAGCCAAGAAATGGACGGTTACTACGAGCAGTACTTC. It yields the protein CASSQEMDGYYEQYF.

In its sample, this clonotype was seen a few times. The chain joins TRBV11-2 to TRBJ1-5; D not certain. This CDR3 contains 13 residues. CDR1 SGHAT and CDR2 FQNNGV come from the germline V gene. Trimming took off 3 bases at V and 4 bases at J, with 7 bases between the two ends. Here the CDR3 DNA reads TGTGCCAGCAGCTTCGACCGTAATCAGCCCCAGCATTTT. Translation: CASSFDRNQPQHF.

The CDR3 DNA reads as TGTGCCAGCAGTTACTCGGAGAACATTCAGTACTTC. It is translated as CASSYSENIQYF. The rearrangement links TRBV6-2 or TRBV6-3 to TRBJ2-4; D gene ambiguous. The ends were cut back, 0 bases at V and 7 bases at J, with 4 bases in the middle. Germline CDR1 is MNHEY and CDR2 is SVGEGT. The CDR3 sequence is 12 residues long.

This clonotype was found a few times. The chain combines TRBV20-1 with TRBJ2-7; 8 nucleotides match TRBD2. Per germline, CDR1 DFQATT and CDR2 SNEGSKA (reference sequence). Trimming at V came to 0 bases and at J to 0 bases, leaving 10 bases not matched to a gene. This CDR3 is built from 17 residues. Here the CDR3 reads CSARDGKYGTSSYEQYF. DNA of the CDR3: TGCAGTGCTAGAGATGGGAAATACGGGACTAGCTCCTACGAGCAGTACTTC.

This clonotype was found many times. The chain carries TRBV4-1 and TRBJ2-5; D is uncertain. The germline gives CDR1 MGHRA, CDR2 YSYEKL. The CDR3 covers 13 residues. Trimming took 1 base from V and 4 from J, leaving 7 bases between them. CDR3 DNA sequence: TGCGCCAGCAGCCAAGTTCTTGCAGAGACCCAGTACTTC. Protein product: CASSQVLAETQYF.

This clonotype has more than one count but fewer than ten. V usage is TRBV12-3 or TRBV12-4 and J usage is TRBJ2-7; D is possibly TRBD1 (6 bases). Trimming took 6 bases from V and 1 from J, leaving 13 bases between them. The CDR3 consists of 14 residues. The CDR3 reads CASRQIGQSYEQYF. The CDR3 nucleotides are TGTGCCAGCAGACAAATCGGACAGTCCTACGAGCAGTACTTC.

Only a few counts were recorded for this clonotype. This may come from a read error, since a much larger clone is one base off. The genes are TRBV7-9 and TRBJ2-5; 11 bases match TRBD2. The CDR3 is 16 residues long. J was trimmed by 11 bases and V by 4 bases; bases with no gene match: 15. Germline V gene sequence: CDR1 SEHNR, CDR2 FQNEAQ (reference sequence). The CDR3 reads CASSSGLAGGPGEQYF. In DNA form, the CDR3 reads TGTGCCAGCAGCTCTGGTTTAGCGGGAGGGCCGGGTGAGCAGTACTTC.

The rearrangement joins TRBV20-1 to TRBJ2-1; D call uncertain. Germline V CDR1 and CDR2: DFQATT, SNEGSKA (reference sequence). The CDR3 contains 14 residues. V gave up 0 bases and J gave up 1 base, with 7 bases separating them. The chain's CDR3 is CSARDRQSYNEQFF. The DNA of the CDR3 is TGCAGTGCTAGAGATCGGCAGTCCTACAATGAGCAGTTCTTC.

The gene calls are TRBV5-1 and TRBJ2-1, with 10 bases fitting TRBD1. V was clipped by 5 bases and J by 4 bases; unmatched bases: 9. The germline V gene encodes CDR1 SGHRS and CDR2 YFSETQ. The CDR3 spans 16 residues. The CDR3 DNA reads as TGCGCCAGCAGGACCGGGACAGGGGCGATATACAATGAGCAGTTCTTC. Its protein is CASRTGTGAIYNEQFF.

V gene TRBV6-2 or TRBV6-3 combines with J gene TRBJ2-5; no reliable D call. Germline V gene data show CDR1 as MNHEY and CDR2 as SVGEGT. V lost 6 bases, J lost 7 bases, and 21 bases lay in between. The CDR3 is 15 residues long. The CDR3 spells CASSVTGPGPGTQYF. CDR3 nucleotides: TGTGCCAGCAGCGTGACCGGGCCCGGTCCCGGGACCCAGTACTTC.